Sequencing of this T cell receptor beta chain was carried out in a study of T-cell memory formation after mild COVID-19. Notes on this clonotype: The antigen is undetermined.

Study-level results: Second-wave clones reaching peak frequency on day 37 lacked confirmed SARS-CoV-2 specificity. Clones that contracted clustered mainly in CM and EM if CD4+ and in EMRA if CD8+.

Germline V gene sequence: CDR1 SGDLS, CDR2 YYNGEE. V was clipped by 3 bases and J by 7 bases, with 11 bases between them. There are 13 residues in the CDR3. With constant-segment primers, 5'RACE yielded cDNA libraries of TCR alpha and TCR beta that carried sample barcodes and UMIs. TCRdb processed the 5' RACE reads anew with MiXCR; each CDR3 protein has one entry. The repertoire holds roughly 550,000 distinct CDR3 sequences, with roughly 20% as singletons. The chain recombines TRBV9 with TRBJ2-1; D is ambiguous. This TCR was recovered from an adult woman who had mild COVID-19 (a few samples of this study predate the infection). Cell type and time point are not known. Sample: PBMCs or a T cell subset sorted from them (not recorded which). The CDR3 loop is CASSDRLSNEQFF. The CDR3 region has the DNA TGTGCCAGCAGCGACCGGCTATCGAATGAGCAGTTCTTC.